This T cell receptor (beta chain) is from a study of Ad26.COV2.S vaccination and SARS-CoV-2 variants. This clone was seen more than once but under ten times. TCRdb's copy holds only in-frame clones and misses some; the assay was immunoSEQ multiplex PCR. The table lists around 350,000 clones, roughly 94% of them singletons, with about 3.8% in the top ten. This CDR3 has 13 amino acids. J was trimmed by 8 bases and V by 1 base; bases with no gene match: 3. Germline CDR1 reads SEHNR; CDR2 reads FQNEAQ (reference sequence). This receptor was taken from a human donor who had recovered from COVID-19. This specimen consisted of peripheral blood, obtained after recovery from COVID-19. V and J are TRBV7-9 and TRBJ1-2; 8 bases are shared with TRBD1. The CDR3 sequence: CASSLETGVGYTF. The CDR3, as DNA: TGTGCCAGCAGCTTAGAGACAGGGGTAGGCTACACCTTC.